This T cell receptor beta chain was identified during a study of blood T cells in healthy people across ages. General study findings and limits: Any changes in expanded clonotypes were possibly confounded, as donor CMV status remained unknown.

Remarks on this clonotype: What it binds is not known.

A second PCR, run for roughly 7 to 11 cycles, used a sample-barcoded 5' primer plus a J-beta primer mix. In TCRdb, the 5' RACE reads were re-called with MiXCR into one record per CDR3 protein. The data hold roughly 1,500,000 distinct CDR3 sequences, with 35% to 45% observed a single time. The J segment lost 6 bases and the V segment lost 6 bases, leaving 9 bases of the junction unmatched. The CDR3 spans 15 residues. This chain uses TRBV12-3 or TRBV12-4 with TRBJ2-3; TRBD2 agrees at 10 bases. The source is a woman younger than 35 in good health. The sequencing sample was made of blood. CDR3 nucleotides: TGTGCCAGCAGCTTCCAGCGGGGGGGGTCGGATACGCAGTATTTT. The encoded protein is CASSFQRGGSDTQYF.